The TCR beta chain described here comes from a study of T-cell memory formation after mild COVID-19. Study-level background: The study found TCR clusters largely donor specific.

TCRdb reprocessed the 5' RACE reads with MiXCR, giving one entry per CDR3 protein. The profile shows approximately 500,000 distinct CDR3 sequences, 20% to 25% of them singletons. Remarks on this clonotype: Its antigen is still unknown.

V shed 4 bases and J 6 bases; nucleotides not matched to a gene: 5. This CDR3 comprises 13 residues. Germline loops: CDR1 MGHDK, CDR2 SYGVNS. Whole-study findings and limits: Clones contracting over day 15 to 85 were CD4/CD8 balanced, with later expanders leaning CD4+. Mostly located in CM and EM were contracting CD4+ clones, with contracting CD8+ clones located in EMRA.

Source material: PBMCs or a T cell subset sorted from them (not recorded which). The source is an adult woman who had mild COVID-19 (a few samples of this study predate the infection). Cell type and time point are not known. The chain recombines TRBV25-1 with TRBJ2-7; 8 positions agree with TRBD2. This chain's CDR3 is CASSAPRGGEQYF. The CDR3, as DNA: TGTGCCAGCAGTGCTCCACGGGGGGGCGAGCAGTACTTC.